A single sample gave rise to the 10 T cell receptor beta chains below, sequenced in a study of cytomegalovirus exposure and HLA in healthy donors (dated by TCRdb to about 2017). The library was obtained by the immunoSEQ multiplex PCR assay. A mixture of 60 forward primers for TCR Vbeta segments and 13 reverse primers for TCR Jbeta segments was used in the multiplex PCR. Imported from immuneACCESS, the table was reduced by TCRdb to in-frame sequences with V and J called. These copies leave out some clones; in studies compared against another copy, an unresolved V gene accounts for under half, and the cause of the remainder is not known. The table for this sample lists around 120,000 clones; approximately 76% of them were counted only once. The ten largest make up about 16% of the sample. Material for sequencing was PBMCs. The receptors originated from a man aged 45-65 years in good health and CMV-seropositive.

CDR3 sequence: CASSVSGETEAFF. CDR3 in DNA: TGTGCCAGCTCAGTCTCGGGGGAAACTGAAGCTTTCTTT. This rearrangement joins TRBV18 to TRBJ1-1; tentative D call: TRBD1 (5 bases). V was shortened by 5 bases and J by 5 bases, with 12 bases between the two germline ends. CDR1 is KGHSH and CDR2 is LQKENI in the germline V gene. This CDR3 region has 13 residues.

V usage is TRBV2 and J usage is TRBJ2-3; weak D call: TRBD1 (5 bases). The germline CDR1 and CDR2 sequences are SNHLY and FYNNEI. This CDR3 has 16 residues. V dropped 5 bases and J dropped 3 bases, with 18 bases sitting between them. The CDR3 loop reads CASSFRETTWTDTQYF. As DNA, the CDR3 is TGTGCCAGCAGTTTCAGGGAAACCACTTGGACAGATACGCAGTATTTT.

Notes on this clone: Other DNA variants within this sample encode the same CDR3. V is TRBV18 and J is TRBJ2-7; D perhaps matches TRBD2 (5 bases). Germline assignment: CDR1 KGHSH and CDR2 LQKENI. Trimming took off 3 bases at V and 0 bases at J, with 9 bases between the two ends. The CDR3 has 14 amino acids. The CDR3 is CASSPGLVSYEQYF. The DNA of the CDR3 is TGTGCCAGCTCACCCGGACTCGTCTCCTACGAGCAGTACTTC.

The gene calls are TRBV10-3 and TRBJ2-3, with 11 positions matching TRBD2. V dropped 9 bases and J dropped 6; count of bases not matched to a gene: 5. CDR3 length equals 13 residues. From germline, CDR1 is ENHRY and CDR2 SYGVKD. CDR3 sequence: CAIRASGGDTQYF. CDR3 bases: TGTGCCATACGGGCTAGCGGGGGGGATACGCAGTATTTT.

This chain links TRBV9 with TRBJ2-7; 10 bases are shared with TRBD2. The ends lost 0 bases at V and 7 bases at J; junction bases unmatched: 13. The germline CDR1 and CDR2 sequences are SGDLS and YYNGEE. This CDR3 is built from 17 residues. CDR3 sequence: CASSVGEREGLHSEQYF. The CDR3 coding sequence is TGTGCCAGCAGCGTAGGAGAGCGGGAGGGCCTACATTCGGAGCAGTACTTC.

The gene calls are TRBV28 and TRBJ2-1, with TRBD2 matching over 7 bases. J lost 10 bases, V lost 6 bases, and 18 bases had no gene match. CDR1 and CDR2 from the germline V gene are MDHEN and SYDVKM. The CDR3 is 16 residues long. The CDR3 is CASSETSPTSRLEQFF. The DNA of the CDR3 is TGTGCCAGCAGCGAGACTAGCCCGACATCCCGGCTAGAGCAGTTCTTC. Complete variable domain (other parts from reference TRBV28 and TRBJ2-1): DVKVTQSSRYLVKRTGEKVFLECVQDMDHENMFWYRQDPGLGLRLIYFSYDVKMKEKGDIPEGYSVSREKKERFSLILESASTNQTSMYLCASSETSPTSRLEQFFGPGTRLTVL.

This chain uses TRBV11-2 with TRBJ1-1, with 9 bases that match TRBD1. This CDR3 region has 15 residues. The junction had 7 bases not matched to a gene; V was cut back by 1 base and J by 7 bases. Germline-derived CDR1 and CDR2 are SGHAT and FQNNGV. CDR3 region: CASSLGLDRGLEAFF. The CDR3 DNA reads as TGTGCCAGCAGCTTAGGCCTGGACAGGGGCCTTGAAGCTTTCTTT.

The rearrangement joins TRBV7-9 to TRBJ1-1, with a tentative D call TRBD1 (5 bases). Trimming took off 5 bases at V and 0 bases at J, with 13 bases between the two ends. The CDR3 has 15 residues. Germline V gene sequence: CDR1 SEHNR, CDR2 FQNEAQ (reference sequence). CDR3 DNA sequence: TGTGCCAGCAGCCTACCCGGACATTTGAACACTGAAGCTTTCTTT. Translating it yields CASSLPGHLNTEAFF.

The rearrangement links TRBV18 to TRBJ2-7, with TRBD2 matching over 8 bases. J gave up 5 bases and V 5 bases, and 14 bases lay outside the gene matches. The CDR3 length is 16 residues. Per germline, CDR1 KGHSH and CDR2 LQKENI. Written as DNA, the CDR3 is TGTGCCAGCTCAAGGTCGAGCGGGGGTAGGGGCCACGAGCAGTACTTC. Its translation is CASSRSSGGRGHEQYF. Full variable domain (remainder filled in from reference TRBV18 and TRBJ2-7): NAGVMQNPRHLVRRRGQEARLRCSPMKGHSHVYWYRQLPEEGLKFMVYLQKENIIDESGMPKERFSAEFPKEGPSILRIQQVVRGDSAAYFCASSRSSGGRGHEQYFGPGTRLTVT.

The sample holds a few counts of this clone. This sequence joins TRBV6-1 and TRBJ1-3; 7 bases map to TRBD1. The V gene's germline CDR1 is MNHNS and CDR2 SASEGT. The CDR3 spans 15 residues. V lost 6 bases, J lost 3 bases, and 8 bases stayed unmatched. CDR3 nucleotides: TGTGCCAGCAGAAGCTCCGGGACAGTTGGAAACACCATATATTTT. It is translated as CASRSSGTVGNTIYF.